This TCR beta chain was recorded in a study of T-cell reconstitution after alpha-beta-depleted transplantation in children. Study results and limitations: When one year had passed after transplant, most T-cell counts and diversity came from newly produced T cells. Recipient T cells and thymic progenitors that survived gave rise to the high TCRbeta diversity observed at day 60 in some patients. Several hundred expanded graft clones reportedly were the source of alpha-beta T cells about two months after transplant.

Preparation of the TCRbeta library was carried out with unique molecular identifiers. Via MiXCR, TCRdb re-called the PCR reads, giving one row per CDR3 protein. The sample yields around 800,000 distinct CDR3 sequences, 15% to 20% seen once. The sample holds a few counts of this clonotype. Its antigen is unknown. This CDR3 comprises 13 residues. Germline assignment: CDR1 ENHRY and CDR2 SYGVKD. V was clipped by 10 bases and J by 2 bases, with 15 bases between them. This chain links TRBV10-3 with TRBJ2-7; D is perhaps TRBD2 (6 bases). Here the sequenced sample was PBMCs, mostly from graft donor cells, taken 360 days after TCRalphabeta/CD19-depleted stem cell transplant. The sequence came from a male patient aged 10 to 17 who had a stem cell transplant for acute lymphoblastic leukemia, so the T cells may come from the graft donor. The CDR3 region has the DNA TGTGCCACAACTAGCCCCAACGCCTACGAGCAGTACTTC. Protein: CATTSPNAYEQYF.